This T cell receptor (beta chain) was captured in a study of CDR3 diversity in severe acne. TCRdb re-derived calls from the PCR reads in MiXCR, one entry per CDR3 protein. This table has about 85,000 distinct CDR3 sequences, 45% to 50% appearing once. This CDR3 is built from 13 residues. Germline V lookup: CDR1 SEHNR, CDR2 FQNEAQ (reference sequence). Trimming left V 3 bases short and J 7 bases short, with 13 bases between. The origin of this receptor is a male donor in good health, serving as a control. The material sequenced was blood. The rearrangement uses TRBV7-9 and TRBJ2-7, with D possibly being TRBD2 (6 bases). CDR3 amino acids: CASSLEGQREQYF. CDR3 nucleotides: TGTGCCAGCAGCTTGGAGGGGCAAAGGGAGCAGTACTTC.